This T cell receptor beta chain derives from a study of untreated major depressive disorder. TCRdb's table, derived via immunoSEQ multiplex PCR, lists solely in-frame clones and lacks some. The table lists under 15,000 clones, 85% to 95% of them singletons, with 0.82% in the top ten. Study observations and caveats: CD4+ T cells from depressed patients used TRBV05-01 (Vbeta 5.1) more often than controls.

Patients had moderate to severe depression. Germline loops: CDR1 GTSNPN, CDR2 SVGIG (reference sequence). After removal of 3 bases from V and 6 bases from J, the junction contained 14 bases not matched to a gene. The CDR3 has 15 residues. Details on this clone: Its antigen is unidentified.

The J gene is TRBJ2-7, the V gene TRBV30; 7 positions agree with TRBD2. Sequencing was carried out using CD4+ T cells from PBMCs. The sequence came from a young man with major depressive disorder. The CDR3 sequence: CAWSGPPSGGSEQYF. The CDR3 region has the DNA TGTGCCTGGAGCGGGCCGCCTAGCGGTGGGTCCGAGCAGTACTTC.